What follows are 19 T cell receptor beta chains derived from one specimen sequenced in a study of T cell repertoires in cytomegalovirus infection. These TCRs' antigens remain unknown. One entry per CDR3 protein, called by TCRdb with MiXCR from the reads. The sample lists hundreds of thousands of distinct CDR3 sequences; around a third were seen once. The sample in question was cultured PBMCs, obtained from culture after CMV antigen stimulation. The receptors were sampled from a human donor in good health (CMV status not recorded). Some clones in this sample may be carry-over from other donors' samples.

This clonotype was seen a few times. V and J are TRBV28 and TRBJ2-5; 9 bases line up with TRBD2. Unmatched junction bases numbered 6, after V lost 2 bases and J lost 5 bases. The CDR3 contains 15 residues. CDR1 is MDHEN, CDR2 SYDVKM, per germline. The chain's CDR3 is CASSLRAGGSETQYF. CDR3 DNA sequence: TGTGCCAGCAGTTTAAGGGCGGGAGGGTCGGAGACCCAGTACTTC.

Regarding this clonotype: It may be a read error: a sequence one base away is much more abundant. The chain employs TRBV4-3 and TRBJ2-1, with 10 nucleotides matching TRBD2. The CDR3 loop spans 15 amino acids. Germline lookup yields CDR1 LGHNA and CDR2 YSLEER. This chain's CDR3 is CDSSQGLAGALWQFF. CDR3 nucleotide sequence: TGCGACAGCAGCCAAGGTCTAGCGGGAGCTTTATGGCAGTTCTTC.

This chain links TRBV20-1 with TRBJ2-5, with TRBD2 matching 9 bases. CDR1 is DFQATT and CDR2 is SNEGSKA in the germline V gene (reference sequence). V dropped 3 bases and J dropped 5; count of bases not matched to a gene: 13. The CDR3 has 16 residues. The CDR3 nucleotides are TGCAGTGCTAGTTTGTCTAGCGGGGACCTCCGGGAGACCCAGTACTTC. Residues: CSASLSSGDLRETQYF.

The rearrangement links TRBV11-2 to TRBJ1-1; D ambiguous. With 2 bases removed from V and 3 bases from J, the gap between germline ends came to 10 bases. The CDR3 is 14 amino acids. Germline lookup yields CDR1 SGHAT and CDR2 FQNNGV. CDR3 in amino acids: CASSLNTRDTEAFF. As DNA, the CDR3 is TGTGCCAGCAGCTTAAACACGAGGGACACTGAAGCTTTCTTT.

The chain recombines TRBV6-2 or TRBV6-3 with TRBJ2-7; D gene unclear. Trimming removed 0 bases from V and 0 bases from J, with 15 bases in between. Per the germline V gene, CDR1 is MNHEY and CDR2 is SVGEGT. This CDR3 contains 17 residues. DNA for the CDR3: TGTGCCAGCAGTTACTCTGGTCAGCACCTCTTCTCCTACGAGCAGTACGTC. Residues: CASSYSGQHLFSYEQYV.

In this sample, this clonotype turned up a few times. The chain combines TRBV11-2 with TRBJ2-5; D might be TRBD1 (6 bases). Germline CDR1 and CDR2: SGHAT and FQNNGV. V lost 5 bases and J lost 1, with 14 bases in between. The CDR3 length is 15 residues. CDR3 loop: CASSPRTASQETQYF. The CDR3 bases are TGTGCCAGCAGCCCTCGGACAGCCTCCCAAGAGACCCAGTACTTC.

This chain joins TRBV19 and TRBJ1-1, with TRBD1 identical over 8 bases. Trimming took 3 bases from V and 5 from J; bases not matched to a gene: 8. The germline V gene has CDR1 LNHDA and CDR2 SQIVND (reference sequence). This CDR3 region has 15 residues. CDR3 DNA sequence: TGTGCCAGTAGTATCGGAGACAGGGGATGGACTGAAGCTTTCTTT. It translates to CASSIGDRGWTEAFF.

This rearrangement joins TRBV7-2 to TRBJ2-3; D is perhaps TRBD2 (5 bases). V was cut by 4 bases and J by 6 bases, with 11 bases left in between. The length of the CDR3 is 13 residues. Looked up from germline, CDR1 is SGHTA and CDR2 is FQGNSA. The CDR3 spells CASSYGLFDTQYF. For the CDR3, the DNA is TGTGCCAGCAGCTACGGACTTTTCGATACGCAGTATTTT. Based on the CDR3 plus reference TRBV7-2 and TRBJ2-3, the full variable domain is GAGVSQSPSNKVTEKGKDVELRCDPISGHTALYWYRQSLGQGLEFLIYFQGNSAPDKSGLPSDRFSAERTGGSVSTLTIQRTQQEDSAVYLCASSYGLFDTQYFGPGTRLTVL.

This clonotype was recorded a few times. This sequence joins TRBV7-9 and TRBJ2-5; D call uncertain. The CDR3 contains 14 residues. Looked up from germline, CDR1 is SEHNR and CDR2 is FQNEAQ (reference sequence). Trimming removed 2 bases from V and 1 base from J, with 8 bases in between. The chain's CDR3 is CASSLTRTQETQYF. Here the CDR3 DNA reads TGTGCCAGCAGCTTAACACGGACCCAAGAGACCCAGTACTTC.

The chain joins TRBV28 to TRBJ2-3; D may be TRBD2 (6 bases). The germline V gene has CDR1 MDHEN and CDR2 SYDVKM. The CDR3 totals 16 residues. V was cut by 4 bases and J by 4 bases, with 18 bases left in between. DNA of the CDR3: TGTGCCAGCAGTTCAACTCTTCTCGGCGGGGCAGATACGCAGTATTTT. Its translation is CASSSTLLGGADTQYF.

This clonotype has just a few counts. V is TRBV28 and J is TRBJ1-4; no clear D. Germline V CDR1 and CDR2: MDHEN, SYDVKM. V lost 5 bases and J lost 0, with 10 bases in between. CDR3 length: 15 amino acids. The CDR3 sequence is CASSVDTTTNEKLFF. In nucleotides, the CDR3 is TGTGCCAGCAGTGTAGACACTACAACTAATGAAAAACTGTTTTTT.

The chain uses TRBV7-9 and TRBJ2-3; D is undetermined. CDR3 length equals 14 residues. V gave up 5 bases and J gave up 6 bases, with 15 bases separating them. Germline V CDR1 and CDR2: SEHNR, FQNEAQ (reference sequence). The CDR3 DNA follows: TGTGCCAGCAGCCCGTGGACCCGCAAGGATACGCAGTATTTT. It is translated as CASSPWTRKDTQYF.

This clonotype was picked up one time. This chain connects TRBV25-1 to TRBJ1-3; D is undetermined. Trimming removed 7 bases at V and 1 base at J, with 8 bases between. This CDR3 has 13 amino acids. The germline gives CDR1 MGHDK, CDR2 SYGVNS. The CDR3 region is CASMYSSGNTIYF. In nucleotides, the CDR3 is TGTGCCAGCATGTACTCTTCTGGAAACACCATATATTTT.

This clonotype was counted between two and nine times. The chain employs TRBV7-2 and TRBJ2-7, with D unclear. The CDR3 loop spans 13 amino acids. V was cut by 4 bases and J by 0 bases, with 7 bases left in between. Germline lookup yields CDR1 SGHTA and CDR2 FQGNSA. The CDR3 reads CASSSVLSYEQYF. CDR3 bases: TGTGCCAGCAGCTCCGTCCTCTCCTACGAGCAGTACTTC.

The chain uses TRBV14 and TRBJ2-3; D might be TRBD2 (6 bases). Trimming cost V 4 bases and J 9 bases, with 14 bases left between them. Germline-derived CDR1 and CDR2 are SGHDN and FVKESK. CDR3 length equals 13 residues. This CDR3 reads CASSPLSGATQYF. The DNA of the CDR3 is TGTGCCAGCAGCCCCCTTTCGGGAGCCACGCAGTATTTT. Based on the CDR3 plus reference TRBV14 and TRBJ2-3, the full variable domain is EAGVTQFPSHSVIEKGQTVTLRCDPISGHDNLYWYRRVMGKEIKFLLHFVKESKQDESGMPNNRFLAERTGGTYSTLKVQPAELEDSGVYFCASSPLSGATQYFGPGTRLTVL.

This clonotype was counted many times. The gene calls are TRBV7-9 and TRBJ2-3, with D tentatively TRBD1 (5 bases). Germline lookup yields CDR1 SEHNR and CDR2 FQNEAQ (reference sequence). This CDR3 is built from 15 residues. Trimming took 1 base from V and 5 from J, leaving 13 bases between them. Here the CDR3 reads CASSLGSYRGDTQYF. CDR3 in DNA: TGTGCCAGCAGCTTAGGGTCATATAGGGGAGATACGCAGTATTTT.

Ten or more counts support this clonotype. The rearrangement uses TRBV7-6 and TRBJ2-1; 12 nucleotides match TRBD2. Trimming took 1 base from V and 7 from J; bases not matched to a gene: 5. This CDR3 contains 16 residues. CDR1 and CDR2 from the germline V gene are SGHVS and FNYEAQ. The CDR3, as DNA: TGTGCCAGCAGCTTAGAAGGGCTAGCGGGAGGGAATGAGCAGTTCTTC. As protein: CASSLEGLAGGNEQFF.

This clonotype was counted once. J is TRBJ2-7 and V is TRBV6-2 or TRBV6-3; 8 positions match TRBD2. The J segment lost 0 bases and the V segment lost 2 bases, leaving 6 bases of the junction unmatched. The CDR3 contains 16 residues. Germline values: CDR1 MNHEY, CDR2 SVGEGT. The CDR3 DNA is TGTGCCAGCAGTTACCGTACTAGCGGACCCTCCTACGAGCAGTACTTC. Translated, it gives CASSYRTSGPSYEQYF.

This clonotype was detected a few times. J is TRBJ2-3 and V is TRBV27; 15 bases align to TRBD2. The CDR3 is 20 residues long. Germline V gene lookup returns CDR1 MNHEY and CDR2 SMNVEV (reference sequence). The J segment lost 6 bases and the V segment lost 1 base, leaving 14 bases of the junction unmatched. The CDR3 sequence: CASSLFGLGLAGGVADTQYF. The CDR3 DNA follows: TGTGCCAGCAGTTTATTCGGTCTGGGACTAGCGGGAGGTGTGGCTGATACGCAGTATTTT.